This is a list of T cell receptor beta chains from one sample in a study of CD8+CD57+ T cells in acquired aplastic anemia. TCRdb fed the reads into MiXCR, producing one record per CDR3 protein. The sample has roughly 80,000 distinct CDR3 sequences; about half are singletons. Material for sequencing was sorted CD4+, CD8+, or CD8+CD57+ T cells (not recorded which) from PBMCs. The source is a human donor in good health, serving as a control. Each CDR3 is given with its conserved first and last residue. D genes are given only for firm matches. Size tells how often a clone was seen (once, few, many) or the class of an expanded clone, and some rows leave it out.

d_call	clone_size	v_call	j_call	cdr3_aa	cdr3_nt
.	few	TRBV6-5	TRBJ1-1	CASSYGGGTEAFF	TGTGCCAGCAGTTACGGCGGCGGGACTGAAGCTTTCTTT
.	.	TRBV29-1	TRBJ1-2	CSVPPGTSGGDGYTF	TGCAGCGTCCCCCCCGGGACTAGCGGGGGAGATGGCTACACCTTC
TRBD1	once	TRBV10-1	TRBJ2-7	CASSPRTGSSEQYF	TGTGCCAGCAGCCCCCGGACAGGGTCCTCCGAGCAGTACTTC
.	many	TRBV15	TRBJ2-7	CATSRDTETEREQYF	TGTGCCACCAGCAGAGATACGGAAACGGAGCGGGAGCAGTACTTC
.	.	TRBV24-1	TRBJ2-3	CATSEETTDTQYF	TGTGCCACCAGTGAGGAGACCACAGATACGCAGTATTTT
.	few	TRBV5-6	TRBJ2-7	CASSLSQPSYEQYF	TGTGCCAGCAGCTTGTCCCAGCCCTCCTACGAGCAGTACTTC
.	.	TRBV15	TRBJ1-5	CATSRGQGGNQPQHF	TGTGCCACCAGCAGAGGTCAGGGTGGCAATCAGCCCCAGCATTTT
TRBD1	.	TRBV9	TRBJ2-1	CASSVGTGPYNEQFF	TGTGCCAGCAGCGTTGGGACAGGCCCCTACAATGAGCAGTTCTTC
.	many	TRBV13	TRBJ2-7	CASSDGSSYEQYF	TGTGCCAGCAGCGACGGCAGCTCCTACGAGCAGTACTTC
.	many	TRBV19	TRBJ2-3	CASSAGSSTDTQYF	TGTGCCAGTTCCGCGGGGTCTAGCACAGATACGCAGTATTTT
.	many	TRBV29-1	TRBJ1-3	CSAVVRQGRDTIYF	TGCAGCGCGGTCGTCCGTCAGGGGCGGGACACCATATATTTT
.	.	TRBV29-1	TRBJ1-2	CSVSIGPPYGYTF	TGCAGCGTGTCCATCGGGCCGCCCTACGGCTACACCTTC
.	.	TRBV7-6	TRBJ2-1	CASSKSSYNEQFF	TGTGCCAGCAGCAAAAGCTCCTACAATGAGCAGTTCTTC
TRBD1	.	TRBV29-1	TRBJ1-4	CSGGQGYEKLFF	TGCAGCGGGGGACAGGGCTACGAAAAACTGTTTTTT
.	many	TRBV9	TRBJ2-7	CASSPRAGLGEQYF	TGTGCCAGCAGCCCCCGGGCAGGGTTGGGAGAGCAGTACTTC
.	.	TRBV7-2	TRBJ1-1	CASSQEVVHTEAFF	TGTGCCAGCAGCCAAGAAGTTGTTCACACTGAAGCTTTCTTT
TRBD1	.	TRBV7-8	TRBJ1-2	CASAGTGVTF	TGTGCCAGCGCTGGGACAGGGGTTACCTTC
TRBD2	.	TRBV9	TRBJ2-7	CASSVGSGGSYEQYF	TGTGCCAGCAGCGTAGGGTCGGGGGGTTCCTACGAGCAGTACTTC
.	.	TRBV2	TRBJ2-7	CASGLTGTLLHEQYF	TGTGCCAGCGGGCTGACCGGGACATTACTCCACGAGCAGTACTTC
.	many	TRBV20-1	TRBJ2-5	CSATFIDLETQYF	TGCAGTGCTACCTTTATCGACCTTGAGACCCAGTACTTC
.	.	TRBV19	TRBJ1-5	CASRDRNQPQHF	TGTGCCAGTAGGGACCGCAATCAGCCCCAGCATTTT
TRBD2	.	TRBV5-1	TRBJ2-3	CASSPSSGGAEDTQYF	TGCGCCAGCAGCCCGAGTAGCGGGGGGGCCGAGGATACGCAGTATTTT
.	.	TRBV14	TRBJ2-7	CASSQDPPSLGEQYF	TGTGCCAGCAGCCAAGATCCCCCCAGTTTGGGGGAGCAGTACTTC
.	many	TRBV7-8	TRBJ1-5	CASSLALALIGNQPQHF	TGTGCCAGCAGCTTAGCGTTGGCTTTGATTGGCAATCAGCCCCAGCATTTT
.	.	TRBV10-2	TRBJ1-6	CASTGGGLNSPLHF	TGCGCCAGCACCGGAGGGGGGTTAAATTCACCCCTCCACTTT
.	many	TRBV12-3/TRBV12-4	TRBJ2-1	CASSLALGNEQFF	TGTGCCAGCAGTTTAGCGCTGGGCAATGAGCAGTTCTTC
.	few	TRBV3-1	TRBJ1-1	CASSFRFTEAFF	TGTGCCAGCAGCTTCCGGTTCACTGAAGCTTTCTTT
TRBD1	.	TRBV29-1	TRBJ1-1	CSAHDRVVAEAFF	TGCAGCGCCCACGACAGGGTCGTCGCTGAAGCTTTCTTT
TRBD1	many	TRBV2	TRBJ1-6	CASRGTGEYNSPLHF	TGTGCCAGCAGGGGGACAGGGGAATATAATTCACCCCTCCACTTT
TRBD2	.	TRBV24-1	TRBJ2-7	CASSRRNSGAGEQYF	TGTGCCAGCAGCCGCCGGAATAGCGGGGCGGGCGAGCAGTACTTC
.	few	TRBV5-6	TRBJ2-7	CASSLGANSYEQYF	TGTGCCAGCAGCTTGGGAGCGAACTCCTACGAGCAGTACTTC
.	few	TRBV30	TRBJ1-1	CAWGGTVLEAFF	TGTGCCTGGGGGGGGACCGTCTTGGAAGCTTTCTTT
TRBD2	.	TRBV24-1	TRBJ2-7	CATSDPSGGTYEQYF	TGTGCCACCAGTGACCCAAGCGGGGGAACCTACGAGCAGTACTTC
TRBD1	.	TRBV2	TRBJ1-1	CASSRQGRNTEAFF	TGTGCCAGCAGCCGACAGGGGAGGAACACTGAAGCTTTCTTT
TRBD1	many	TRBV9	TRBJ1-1	CASSQGGFTEAFF	TGTGCCAGCAGCCAGGGGGGTTTCACTGAAGCTTTCTTT
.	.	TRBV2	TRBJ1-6	CASSDTKVGANSPLHF	TGTGCCAGCAGTGATACGAAGGTCGGGGCCAATTCACCCCTCCACTTT
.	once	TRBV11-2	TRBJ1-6	CASSSAQGSPLHF	TGTGCCAGCAGCTCGGCGCAGGGCTCACCCCTCCACTTT
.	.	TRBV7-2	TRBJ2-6	CASSLVGFGANVLTF	TGTGCCAGCAGCTTAGTAGGGTTTGGGGCCAACGTCCTGACTTTC
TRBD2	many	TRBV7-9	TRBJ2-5	CASSEGLAGPTETQYF	TGTGCCAGCAGCGAGGGACTAGCGGGTCCCACGGAGACCCAGTACTTC
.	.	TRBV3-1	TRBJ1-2	CASSLRQSYGYTF	TGTGCCAGCAGCCTTAGACAAAGCTATGGCTACACCTTC
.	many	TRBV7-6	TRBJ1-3	CASSLVGAGNTIYF	TGTGCCAGCAGCTTAGTAGGGGCTGGAAACACCATATATTTT
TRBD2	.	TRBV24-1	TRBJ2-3	CATSEGTSGDGDTQYF	TGTGCCACCAGTGAAGGGACTAGCGGGGATGGAGATACGCAGTATTTT
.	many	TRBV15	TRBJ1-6	CATSLSGYNSPLHF	TGTGCCACCAGCTTATCGGGCTATAATTCACCCCTCCACTTT
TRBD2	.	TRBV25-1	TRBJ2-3	CASTLAGGTDTQYF	TGTGCCAGCACGTTGGCGGGGGGCACAGATACGCAGTATTTT
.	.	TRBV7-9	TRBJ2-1	CASSLSPNEQFF	TGTGCCAGCAGCTTATCTCCTAACGAGCAGTTCTTC
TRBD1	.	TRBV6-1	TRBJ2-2	CASSSGTGGPGELFF	TGTGCCAGCAGTTCCGGGACAGGGGGACCCGGGGAGCTGTTTTTT
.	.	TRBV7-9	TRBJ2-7	CASSLGLEDAYEQYF	TGTGCCAGCAGCTTAGGACTCGAGGACGCCTACGAGCAGTACTTC
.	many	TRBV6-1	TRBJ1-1	CASSDGRNTEAFF	TGTGCCAGCAGTGATGGGCGGAACACTGAAGCTTTCTTT
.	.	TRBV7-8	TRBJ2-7	CASSLTGTHEQYF	TGTGCCAGCAGCCTCACCGGGACCCACGAGCAGTACTTC
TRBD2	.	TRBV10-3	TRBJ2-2	CASSQTSGATGELFF	TGTGCCAGCTCACAGACTAGCGGGGCAACCGGGGAGCTGTTTTTT